Sequencing of this TCR beta chain was carried out in a study of blood T cell repertoires in COVID-19. Across the whole study: The origin of the acute and convalescent COVID-19 samples was the United States, Italy and Spain. Sample material is recorded as cDNA or gDNA derived from T cells, B-cell-depleted T cells, or PBMCs.

This clone was seen many times. Other DNA sequences in this specimen translate into the identical CDR3. Per germline, CDR1 MNHEY and CDR2 SMNVEV (reference sequence). Trimming left V 0 bases short and J 2 bases short, with 7 bases between. This CDR3 spans 14 amino acids. As originally analysed: Nucleated cell counts were estimated from reference gene primer amplification. Measured with immunoSEQ multiplex PCR; TCRdb has only the in-frame clones, and not every one. V and J calls and clone size are as listed in that table; D and trimming were resolved from the DNA. The sample holds around 160,000 clones; 80% to 85% are singletons and the top ten take 35% to 45%.

The sequenced material came from peripheral blood. The chain links TRBV27 to TRBJ1-2, with TRBD1 as a possible D gene (6 bases). This receptor was identified in a human donor in a cohort sampled during active COVID-19. CDR3 DNA: TGTGCCAGCAGTTTATCGGGACAAAACTATGGCTACACCTTC. Its protein product is CASSLSGQNYGYTF.